Sequencing of this T cell receptor beta chain was carried out in a study of cytomegalovirus exposure and HLA in healthy donors. The overall study: Early on, a data release was issued that held 85 million to 95 million unique TCRs from HLA-typed donors. Findings of the study overall: Approximately 160 TCR beta chains were listed as cytomegalovirus-associated. Donors belonging to an Asian-associated ancestry cluster reportedly showed fewer N-insertions in productive TCRs than the 666-donor mean, according to what a later analysis found.

As for this clone: What it binds is not known.

The junction had 2 bases not matched to a gene; V was cut back by 7 bases and J by 4 bases. Germline loops: CDR1 SGDLS, CDR2 YYNGEE. The CDR3 is 12 residues long. Healthy donors of bone marrow made up the group. Amplification used 60 Vbeta primers and 13 Jbeta primers. Sequenced by immunoSEQ multiplex PCR; TCRdb stores in-frame clones only, minus some. The sample has approximately 160,000 clones, 60% to 85% seen once. This receptor was identified in a woman aged 45-60 years in good health and CMV-seropositive. Sequenced: PBMCs. J is TRBJ1-5 and V is TRBV9; 7 bases map to TRBD1. For the CDR3, the DNA is TGTGCCAGCGGGGACAGAAATCAGCCCCAGCATTTT. Its protein product is CASGDRNQPQHF.